This entry lists 30 T cell receptor beta chains sequenced from one sample in a study of identical twins. TCRdb reprocessed the 5' RACE reads with MiXCR, giving one entry per CDR3 protein. The sample carries roughly 190,000 distinct CDR3 sequences, approximately 16% recorded once. This sample was shared with a second study, whose subject was T cells expressing NK-cell markers.

The material sequenced was CD8+ T cells sorted from blood. The receptors come from a woman between 18 and 30 years old in good health.

In its sample, this clonotype was seen many times. CDR3 in amino acids: CASSLTGVGANVLTF. The CDR3 DNA is TGTGCCAGCAGTTTGACGGGGGTTGGGGCCAACGTCCTGACTTTC. V usage is TRBV12-3 or TRBV12-4 and J usage is TRBJ2-6, with D possibly being TRBD2 (6 bases). Trimming removed 3 bases at V and 3 bases at J, with 9 bases between. CDR3 length: 15 residues.

The chain recombines TRBV12-3 or TRBV12-4 with TRBJ2-3; TRBD2 agrees at 13 bases. The J segment lost 4 bases and the V segment lost 6 bases, leaving 10 bases of the junction unmatched. This CDR3 contains 17 residues. CDR3 nucleotide sequence: TGTGCCAGCAGAATCAGGACTAGCGGGAGAGGCGCAGATACGCAGTATTTT. This gives the protein CASRIRTSGRGADTQYF.

The V gene is TRBV9, the J gene TRBJ1-2; weak D call: TRBD1 (6 bases). The V gene lost 2 bases and the J gene lost 2 bases, with 10 bases spanning the gap. The CDR3 has 14 amino acids. Per germline, CDR1 SGDLS and CDR2 YYNGEE. The CDR3 region is CASSVTGSNYGYTF. The CDR3 nucleotides read TGTGCCAGCAGCGTGACAGGCTCCAACTATGGCTACACCTTC. Based on the CDR3 plus reference TRBV9 and TRBJ1-2, the full variable domain is DSGVTQTPKHLITATGQRVTLRCSPRSGDLSVYWYQQSLDQGLQFLIQYYNGEERAKGNILERFSAQQFPDLHSELNLSSLELGDSALYFCASSVTGSNYGYTFGSGTRLTVV.

This chain connects TRBV18 to TRBJ2-7; 14 nucleotides agree with TRBD2. The length of the CDR3 is 15 residues. The trim removed 4 bases at V and 5 bases at J, leaving 4 bases unmatched. Per germline, CDR1 KGHSH and CDR2 LQKENI. CDR3 bases: TGTGCCAGCTCACGGGGGACTAGCGGGAGTCACGAGCAGTACTTC. Protein: CASSRGTSGSHEQYF.

This clonotype was counted a few times. The chain joins TRBV7-2 to TRBJ1-1; D gene uncertain. V was pared by 5 bases and J by 8 bases, with 6 bases between. The CDR3 runs 10 residues. Germline V lookup: CDR1 SGHTA, CDR2 FQGNSA. CDR3 protein: CASSRGEAFF. The CDR3 DNA reads TGTGCCAGCAGCCGGGGAGAAGCTTTCTTT. The variable domain in full, with the rest retrieved from reference TRBV7-2 and TRBJ1-1, is GAGVSQSPSNKVTEKGKDVELRCDPISGHTALYWYRQSLGQGLEFLIYFQGNSAPDKSGLPSDRFSAERTGGSVSTLTIQRTQQEDSAVYLCASSRGEAFFGQGTRLTVV.

This clonotype was seen more than once but under ten times. V usage is TRBV21-1 and J usage is TRBJ2-7; the table's D call, TRBD1, has no DNA check behind it. TRBV21-1 is listed as a pseudogene. The CDR3 is 13 amino acids. Here the CDR3 DNA reads TGTGCCAGCCCCCGGACAGGAGGACCCGAGCAGTACTTC. Its protein product is CASPRTGGPEQYF.

This clonotype was seen a handful of times. The V gene is TRBV20-1, the J gene TRBJ1-1; D gene uncertain. The CDR3 extends over 12 amino acids. V dropped 3 bases and J dropped 6 bases, with 11 bases sitting between them. The V gene's germline CDR1 is DFQATT and CDR2 SNEGSKA (reference sequence). The chain's CDR3 is CSAREDGPEAFF. In nucleotides, the CDR3 is TGCAGTGCTAGGGAGGACGGCCCTGAAGCTTTCTTT.

This clonotype was observed a handful of times. The rearrangement joins TRBV7-6 to TRBJ2-7; the D gene is possibly TRBD2 (6 bases). The germline V gene encodes CDR1 SGHVS and CDR2 FNYEAQ. CDR3 length equals 14 residues. V was trimmed by 5 bases and J by 2 bases, leaving 13 bases between them. The CDR3 DNA follows: TGTGCCAGCAGCCCTGACCGGGGGACCTACGAGCAGTACTTC. Residues: CASSPDRGTYEQYF.

This clonotype was counted a few times. The chain combines TRBV4-1 with TRBJ2-2; TRBD2 matches 12 bases. The CDR3 runs 16 residues. The germline V gene has CDR1 MGHRA and CDR2 YSYEKL. V dropped 4 bases and J dropped 3; count of bases not matched to a gene: 3. CDR3 residues: CASSRRTSGDTGELFF. CDR3 DNA sequence: TGCGCCAGCAGCCGACGGACTAGCGGGGACACCGGGGAGCTGTTTTTT.

The chain recombines TRBV5-1 with TRBJ2-2, with D perhaps matching TRBD1 (6 bases). Trimming shortened V by 4 bases and J by 5 bases, and 15 bases separated the two germline ends. Per germline, CDR1 SGHRS and CDR2 YFSETQ. The CDR3 has 15 residues. CDR3 loop: CASSGDRDITGELFF. The CDR3 coding sequence is TGCGCCAGCAGCGGTGACCGGGACATTACCGGGGAGCTGTTTTTT.

Only a few counts were recorded for this clonotype. The chain combines TRBV11-2 with TRBJ2-7; D unclear. Germline loops: CDR1 SGHAT, CDR2 FQNNGV. The CDR3 runs to 17 residues. V was cut by 5 bases and J by 1 base, with 21 bases left in between. CDR3 in DNA: TGTGCCAGCAGCAATAGTGCAACAGAGCCAGGTTCCTACGAGCAGTACTTC. Translated: CASSNSATEPGSYEQYF.

This clonotype has more than one count but fewer than ten. The chain couples TRBV10-3 to TRBJ1-2, with no clear D. Trimming took off 0 bases at V and 8 bases at J, with 10 bases between the two ends. This CDR3 is 13 amino acids long. Per the germline V gene, CDR1 is ENHRY and CDR2 is SYGVKD. CDR3 bases: TGTGCCATCAGTGAGTCGACTGGAAAGGGCTACACCTTC. It is translated as CAISESTGKGYTF.

Only a few counts were recorded for this clonotype. Written as DNA, the CDR3 is TGTGCCAGCGTTGCGGGACAGGGGGCCCACGAGCAGTACTTC. This gives the protein CASVAGQGAHEQYF. This chain uses TRBV11-3 with TRBJ2-7; 12 nucleotides agree with TRBD1. The CDR3 has 14 amino acids. The germline V gene has CDR1 SGHNT and CDR2 YENEEA. Trimming removed 8 bases from V and 5 bases from J; junction bases left unmatched: 7.

In its sample, this clonotype was seen a few times. The J gene is TRBJ2-3, the V gene TRBV7-9; weak D call: TRBD2 (6 bases). This CDR3 has 16 amino acids. V was cut by 3 bases and J by 0 bases, with 13 bases left in between. CDR1 and CDR2 (germline): SEHNR, FQNEAQ (reference sequence). The CDR3 region has the DNA TGTGCCAGCAGCTTCTACCGGGAGAAGAGCACAGATACGCAGTATTTT. It is translated as CASSFYREKSTDTQYF.

The chain couples TRBV3-1 to TRBJ2-1; D call uncertain. Deletions cut 4 bases from V and 7 bases from J, with 17 bases between. The CDR3 loop spans 15 amino acids. The germline V gene has CDR1 LGHDT and CDR2 YNNKEL (reference sequence). The CDR3 here is CASSRDSLGRNEQFF. Here the CDR3 DNA reads TGTGCCAGCAGCCGTGACTCGCTGGGTAGAAATGAGCAGTTCTTC.

This clonotype was picked up a small number of times. J is TRBJ2-7 and V is TRBV7-9; D perhaps matches TRBD1 (5 bases). The CDR3 has 13 amino acids. V lost 6 bases to trimming and J lost 3 bases, with 12 bases between them. Germline V gene lookup returns CDR1 SEHNR and CDR2 FQNEAQ (reference sequence). The DNA of the CDR3 is TGTGCCAGCAGGGGCAGGGCAGACTACGAGCAGTACTTC. It yields the protein CASRGRADYEQYF.

This clonotype was seen more than once but under ten times. The chain is built from TRBV30 and TRBJ1-5; no clear D. Germline assignment: CDR1 GTSNPN and CDR2 SVGIG (reference sequence). CDR3 length: 16 residues. Trimming removed 0 bases at V and 6 bases at J, with 18 bases between. DNA of the CDR3: TGTGCCTGGAGTGTACCCCCCCCGGAAAGCGTTCAGCCCCAGCATTTT. This codes for CAWSVPPPESVQPQHF.

This clonotype was seen only a few times. J is TRBJ2-4 and V is TRBV6-5; 7 bases align to TRBD1. The ends lost 0 bases at V and 1 base at J; junction bases unmatched: 6. The CDR3 spans 17 residues. From germline, CDR1 is MNHEY and CDR2 SVGAGI. The CDR3 is CASSYSITGAAKNIQYF. In DNA, the CDR3 is TGTGCCAGCAGTTACTCGATTACAGGGGCTGCCAAAAACATTCAGTACTTC.

This clonotype turned up a few times. The CDR3 spells CASSLFVGQPQHF. DNA of the CDR3: TGTGCCAGCAGTTTATTCGTGGGTCAGCCCCAGCATTTT. This sequence joins TRBV12-3 or TRBV12-4 and TRBJ1-5; D is unclear. Trimming took off 2 bases at V and 6 bases at J, with 8 bases between the two ends. The CDR3 consists of 13 residues.

This clonotype was observed a few times. The J gene is TRBJ1-5, the V gene TRBV6-2 or TRBV6-3, with a weak D call TRBD1 (5 bases). Germline assignment: CDR1 MNHEY and CDR2 SVGEGT. CDR3 length: 13 residues. V was clipped by 4 bases and J by 7 bases, with 11 bases between them. CDR3 residues: CASSSQGSQPQHF. In nucleotides, the CDR3 is TGTGCCAGCAGTTCCCAGGGCAGCCAGCCCCAGCATTTT.

This clonotype was seen at least ten times. The rearrangement links TRBV2 to TRBJ2-3, with unresolved D. Trimming pared 10 bases from V and 10 bases from J, leaving 15 bases between. The germline gives CDR1 SNHLY, CDR2 FYNNEI. The CDR3 spans 11 residues. In DNA, the CDR3 is TGTGCCATACATAACCCAAGGGCGCAGTATTTT. It yields the protein CAIHNPRAQYF.

This clonotype was seen a few times. This chain links TRBV7-9 with TRBJ2-1, with D maybe TRBD2 (5 bases). Trimming pared 5 bases from V and 3 bases from J, leaving 11 bases between. The CDR3 is made up of 14 amino acids. Germline V gene lookup returns CDR1 SEHNR and CDR2 FQNEAQ (reference sequence). The CDR3: CASSPRGHYNEQFF. The CDR3 nucleotides read TGTGCCAGCAGCCCCCGAGGGCACTACAATGAGCAGTTCTTC.

This chain uses TRBV12-3 or TRBV12-4 with TRBJ2-3; TRBD1 agrees at 8 bases. There are 16 residues in the CDR3. V shed 6 bases and J 0 bases; nucleotides not matched to a gene: 8. The CDR3 bases are TGTGCCAGCAGACTTGACAGGGGCTATAGCACAGATACGCAGTATTTT. Protein product: CASRLDRGYSTDTQYF.

The chain employs TRBV6-4 and TRBJ1-1; the D gene is possibly TRBD1 (6 bases). The CDR3 has 15 amino acids. Germline CDR1 and CDR2: MRHNA and SNTAGT. Trimming took off 7 bases at V and 4 bases at J, with 19 bases between the two ends. The CDR3 sequence: CASTRRVRGRTEAFF. The DNA of the CDR3 is TGTGCCAGCACACGCAGGGTCAGGGGTCGCACTGAAGCTTTCTTT.

The chain carries TRBV11-1 and TRBJ2-3; 14 nucleotides match TRBD2. Germline CDR1 SGHAT, CDR2 FQDESV (reference sequence). After removal of 2 bases from V and 4 bases from J, the junction contained 14 bases not matched to a gene. The CDR3 is 20 residues long. The DNA of the CDR3 is TGTGCCAGCAGCTTAAAAGGCTTGACTAGCGGGAGGGCCTTCTCAGATACGCAGTATTTT. Encoded protein: CASSLKGLTSGRAFSDTQYF.

The rearrangement joins TRBV10-3 to TRBJ1-1, with a tentative D call TRBD1 (6 bases). This CDR3 region has 12 residues. CDR1 is ENHRY, CDR2 SYGVKD, per germline. Trimming took 8 bases from V and 4 from J, leaving 11 bases between them. The CDR3 nucleotides are TGTGCCATCCGAGGGGGACCCACTGAAGCTTTCTTT. Translation gives CAIRGGPTEAFF.

This clonotype was counted only a few times. The V gene is TRBV12-3 or TRBV12-4, the J gene TRBJ2-3; the match to TRBD2 covers 9 bases. The CDR3 is made up of 17 amino acids. The V segment lost 2 bases and the J segment 1 base; nucleotides outside the gene matches: 7. CDR3 in amino acids: CASSLNIAGAGTDTQYF. CDR3 in DNA: TGTGCCAGCAGTTTAAACATAGCGGGAGCTGGCACAGATACGCAGTATTTT.

The table lists this clonotype with a few counts. The chain employs TRBV2 and TRBJ1-1; 8 bases are a match to TRBD1. CDR1 and CDR2 (germline): SNHLY, FYNNEI. V shed 5 bases, J shed 5 bases, and the junction held 10 bases outside the gene matches. CDR3 length: 15 residues. CDR3: CASSQTPGGLTEAFF. The CDR3 DNA sequence: TGTGCCAGCAGTCAAACTCCAGGGGGCTTGACTGAAGCTTTCTTT.

This CDR3 is CSVVAYEQYF. The DNA for the CDR3 is TGCAGCGTTGTAGCCTACGAGCAGTACTTC. V and J are TRBV29-1 and TRBJ2-7; no clear D gene. CDR1 and CDR2 from the germline V gene are SQVTM and ANQGSEA. The CDR3 is 10 amino acids. Trimming took 4 bases from V and 2 from J, leaving 3 bases between them.

This clonotype was detected a few times. The genes are TRBV12-3 or TRBV12-4 and TRBJ2-1, with 8 bases aligning to TRBD2. Trimming cost V 6 bases and J 8 bases; bases outside gene matches: 6. CDR3 size: 13 residues. CDR3 nucleotides: TGTGCCAGCAGCCCAGCGGGAGAAGATGAGCAGTTCTTC. The encoded protein is CASSPAGEDEQFF.